These 14 T cell receptor beta chains share one sample of origin, sequenced in a study of early T cells in non-severe SARS-CoV-2 infection. Via MiXCR, TCRdb re-called the 5' RACE reads, giving one row per CDR3 protein. The data contain 86,000 or so distinct CDR3 sequences, about 14% of them singletons. The sequencing input was whole blood. The source of these receptors is an adult who was a healthcare worker with PCR-confirmed SARS-CoV-2 infection or an uninfected control (not recorded which).

This clonotype occurred many times. J is TRBJ1-1 and V is TRBV6-1; TRBD1 matches at 9 bases. The CDR3 totals 18 residues. After removal of 6 bases from V and 3 bases from J, the junction contained 17 bases not matched to a gene. CDR1 and CDR2 (germline): MNHNS, SASEGT. DNA of the CDR3: TGTGCCAGCAGACTTAAGACAGGGGGGCTAGTGTGGGACACTGAAGCTTTCTTT. Translated: CASRLKTGGLVWDTEAFF.

This clonotype was found a few times. This rearrangement joins TRBV7-6 to TRBJ2-3; 10 nucleotides agree with TRBD2. The V gene end was trimmed by 0 bases and the J gene end by 8 bases; junction bases not matched to a gene: 11. Looked up from germline, CDR1 is SGHVS and CDR2 is FNYEAQ. This CDR3 contains 17 residues. The CDR3 sequence is CASSLAPSGGSGGTQYF. CDR3 nucleotide sequence: TGTGCCAGCAGCTTAGCTCCTAGCGGGGGTTCCGGGGGTACGCAGTATTTT. The whole variable domain, remainder taken from reference TRBV7-6 and TRBJ2-3, is GAGVSQSPRYKVTKRGQDVALRCDPISGHVSLYWYRQALGQGPEFLTYFNYEAQQDKSGLPNDRFSAERPEGSISTLTIQRTEQRDSAMYRCASSLAPSGGSGGTQYFGPGTRLTVL.

Only a few counts were recorded for this clonotype. V gene TRBV6-1 combines with J gene TRBJ2-2, with 10 bases that match TRBD2. V was clipped by 7 bases and J by 0 bases; unmatched bases: 8. This CDR3 spans 17 amino acids. The germline CDR1 and CDR2 sequences are MNHNS and SASEGT. CDR3 protein: CASIILAGVSNTGELFF. CDR3 nucleotides: TGTGCCAGCATAATCCTAGCGGGGGTATCGAACACCGGGGAGCTGTTTTTT.

This clonotype was detected many times. The CDR3 DNA sequence: TGCGCCAGCAGCCAAGAAGGGATAAACTCCTACGAGCAGTACTTC. Protein: CASSQEGINSYEQYF. This chain joins TRBV4-1 and TRBJ2-7; D gene uncertain. The V gene's germline CDR1 is MGHRA and CDR2 YSYEKL. V was clipped by 0 bases and J by 0 bases, with 9 bases between them. The CDR3 loop spans 15 amino acids.

This clonotype was picked up a small number of times. The J gene is TRBJ2-3, the V gene TRBV20-1; D remains ambiguous. V was cut by 5 bases and J by 0 bases, with 12 bases left in between. CDR1 is DFQATT, CDR2 SNEGSKA, per germline (reference sequence). This CDR3 is 14 amino acids long. CDR3 residues: CSASVLKSTDTQYF. CDR3 in DNA: TGCAGTGCTTCCGTTTTGAAAAGCACAGATACGCAGTATTTT.

This sequence joins TRBV7-9 and TRBJ2-1; the D is unclear. CDR3 length: 12 amino acids. V was cut by 2 bases and J by 5 bases, with 4 bases left in between. Germline loops: CDR1 SEHNR, CDR2 FQNEAQ (reference sequence). The CDR3 reads CASSLQNNEQFF. The CDR3 DNA reads as TGTGCCAGCAGCTTACAAAACAATGAGCAGTTCTTC. Looking up the rest from reference TRBV7-9 and TRBJ2-1 gives the full variable domain: DTGVSQNPRHKITKRGQNVTFRCDPISEHNRLYWYRQTLGQGPEFLTYFQNEAQLEKSRLLSDRFSAERPKGSFSTLEIQRTEQGDSAMYLCASSLQNNEQFFGPGTRLTVL.

The gene calls are TRBV29-1 and TRBJ2-5; no definite D call. Trimming shortened V by 4 bases and J by 1 base, and 7 bases separated the two germline ends. From germline, CDR1 is SQVTM and CDR2 ANQGSEA. This CDR3 is 12 amino acids long. CDR3 DNA: TGCAGCGTTGCCGAAGTCCAAGAGACCCAGTACTTC. It yields the protein CSVAEVQETQYF.

The table lists this clonotype with many counts. Here the CDR3 reads CASSSGLVGETQYF. DNA for the CDR3: TGTGCCAGCAGCTCGGGACTAGTCGGAGAGACCCAGTACTTC. This sequence joins TRBV7-3 and TRBJ2-5; TRBD2 agrees at 8 bases. Trimming took 4 bases from V and 4 from J; bases not matched to a gene: 5. CDR3 length equals 14 residues. Germline-derived CDR1 and CDR2 are SGHTA and FQGTGA.

The chain employs TRBV29-1 and TRBJ1-1; D not certain. CDR3 length: 11 residues. Germline V gene data show CDR1 as SQVTM and CDR2 as ANQGSEA. Trimming stripped 7 bases from V and 1 base from J, with 7 bases between. In DNA form, the CDR3 reads TGCAGCGCCTTAGGGAACACTGAAGCTTTCTTT. The encoded protein is CSALGNTEAFF.

This clonotype was detected ten times or more. The CDR3 bases are TGCAGCGTTGGACAGGGGGCAAGGCGTGGCTACACCTTC. Translating it yields CSVGQGARRGYTF. V gene TRBV29-1 combines with J gene TRBJ1-2; 10 bases agree with TRBD1. The CDR3 contains 13 residues. J lost 7 bases, V lost 4 bases, and 6 bases had no gene match. Germline V CDR1 and CDR2: SQVTM, ANQGSEA.

The V call is TRBV19, the J call TRBJ2-3, with a weak D call TRBD1 (6 bases). V was pared by 3 bases and J by 6 bases, with 13 bases between. Germline V gene sequence: CDR1 LNHDA, CDR2 SQIVND (reference sequence). This CDR3 is built from 14 residues. Written as DNA, the CDR3 is TGTGCCAGTAGTATGGGGACAAGGACCGATACGCAGTATTTT. This encodes CASSMGTRTDTQYF.

This clonotype was seen many times. The V call is TRBV11-3, the J call TRBJ2-5; D may be TRBD1 (5 bases). The CDR3 sequence is 14 residues long. Germline CDR1 reads SGHNT; CDR2 reads YENEEA. V lost 5 bases, J lost 2 bases, and 12 bases lay in between. CDR3 sequence: CASSPRPGQETQYF. The CDR3 nucleotides read TGTGCCAGCAGCCCCCGGCCAGGGCAAGAGACCCAGTACTTC.

V and J are TRBV6-1 and TRBJ1-1; TRBD1 might be the D (5 bases). V was trimmed by 5 bases and J by 6 bases, leaving 16 bases between them. CDR1 is MNHNS and CDR2 is SASEGT in the germline V gene. CDR3 length: 14 amino acids. CDR3 region: CASSWEGRTSEAFF. Here the CDR3 DNA reads TGTGCCAGCAGTTGGGAGGGGAGAACCTCTGAAGCTTTCTTT.

This clonotype occurred a few times. The CDR3 region has the DNA TGTGCCAGCAGCCCCCGGGGTTATACGCAGTATTTT. This codes for CASSPRGYTQYF. This sequence joins TRBV14 and TRBJ2-3; perhaps TRBD2 as D (5 bases). This CDR3 comprises 12 residues. Per germline, CDR1 SGHDN and CDR2 FVKESK. With 4 bases removed from V and 7 bases from J, the gap between germline ends came to 9 bases. Together with reference TRBV14 and TRBJ2-3, the CDR3 gives the full variable domain: EAGVTQFPSHSVIEKGQTVTLRCDPISGHDNLYWYRRVMGKEIKFLLHFVKESKQDESGMPNNRFLAERTGGTYSTLKVQPAELEDSGVYFCASSPRGYTQYFGPGTRLTVL.